This T cell receptor beta chain originates from a study of a mutant IDH1 vaccine in newly diagnosed glioma. Study-level information: Averaging 40.4 years of age, treated patients were around 62% male and roughly 40% female.

The junction had 14 bases not matched to a gene; V was cut back by 4 bases and J by 5 bases. CDR3 length equals 16 residues. On this clone itself: The antigen is undetermined.

The time point denotes: week 47, end of study. Each vaccine dose was 300 ug of mutant IDH1 20-mer peptide, with topical imiquimod. The astrocytomas were IDH1-mutant, ATRX-negative, and WHO grade 3 or 4. Data came from immunoSEQ multiplex PCR; TCRdb stores just in-frame clones and leaves some out. The data show about 85,000 clones, just under 90% seen once. The sequence came from a woman between 45 and 65 years old with glioma. This specimen was PBMCs, taken from a glioma patient whose treatment included an IDH1 peptide vaccine. V is TRBV23-1 and J is TRBJ2-7; TRBD2 aligns across 7 bases. TRBV23-1 is known as an ORF, though its function is uncertain. This CDR3 reads CASSPPLRREPDEQYF. The CDR3 DNA reads TGCGCCAGCAGTCCACCTCTGCGGCGGGAGCCTGACGAGCAGTACTTC.